The 32 T cell receptor beta chains below come from one sample, sequenced in a study of T cells in Graves' hyperthyroidism and ophthalmopathy. Amplification of TCR beta CDR3 regions used RNA as the template. HTBI primers were employed in a first-round RT-PCR of the TCR CDR3. From the multiplex PCR reads, TCRdb called clonotypes with MiXCR, one entry per CDR3 protein. The sample holds more than 450,000 distinct CDR3 sequences; about 20% are singletons and the top ten take approximately 50%. The sample comprised blood. The receptor set was obtained from a man aged 40-55 years with Graves' ophthalmopathy.

This clonotype was seen a few times. CDR3 DNA: TGTGCCACCAGTGATTTTCAGGGGGCTAGCGGGAATGAGCAGTTCTTC. Translating it yields CATSDFQGASGNEQFF. The chain joins TRBV24-1 to TRBJ2-1; perhaps D is TRBD1 or TRBD2 (8 bases each). The CDR3 is made up of 16 amino acids. Deletions cut 1 base from V and 7 bases from J, with 16 bases between. Germline assignment: CDR1 KGHDR and CDR2 SFDVKD.

In this sample, this clonotype turned up a few times. The chain couples TRBV15 to TRBJ2-3, with TRBD2 matching over 8 bases. From germline, CDR1 is LNHNV and CDR2 YYDKDF (reference sequence). V trimming: 1 base; J trimming: 0 bases; junction bases outside the gene matches: 3. This CDR3 region has 16 residues. Written as DNA, the CDR3 is TGTGCCACCAGCAGAGGGGAGCGGGGGAGCACAGATACGCAGTATTTT. Translated: CATSRGERGSTDTQYF. Complete variable domain (other parts from reference TRBV15 and TRBJ2-3): DAMVIQNPRYQVTQFGKPVTLSCSQTLNHNVMYWYQQKSSQAPKLLFHYYDKDFNNEADTPDNFQSRRPNTSFCFLDIRSPGLGDTAMYLCATSRGERGSTDTQYFGPGTRLTVL.

This clonotype was seen only a few times. V usage is TRBV29-1 and J usage is TRBJ1-2; D call uncertain. The CDR3 totals 12 residues. Germline CDR1 is SQVTM and CDR2 is ANQGSEA. V was clipped by 1 base and J by 5 bases, with 8 bases between them. The DNA of the CDR3 is TGCAGCGTTGAAGTAGGATTTTATGGCTACACCTTC. It yields the protein CSVEVGFYGYTF.

This clonotype appeared a few times. This may be a read error: a much more frequent sequence differs by one nucleotide. This chain joins TRBV7-2 and TRBJ2-1, with 8 positions matching TRBD2. CDR1 and CDR2 (germline): SGHTA, FQGNSA. CDR3 size: 15 residues. CDR3 nucleotide sequence: TGTGCCGGCAGCTTTAGCGGGACCCTCTACAATGAGCAGTTCTTC. Translated, it gives CAGSFSGTLYNEQFF.

For this clonotype: Germline and junction disagree at one end, which may indicate a read error. The V and J genes are TRBV5-5 and TRBJ2-4, with TRBD1 identical over 9 bases. The CDR3 covers 18 residues. Germline V gene sequence: CDR1 SGHKS, CDR2 YYEKEE (reference sequence). The CDR3 DNA is TGTGCCAACAGCTCCCTCCTCCGGGACAGGGTAGCCAAAAACATTCAGTACTTC. This sequence encodes CANSSLLRDRVAKNIQYF.

This clonotype was seen more than once but under ten times. J is TRBJ1-3 and V is TRBV5-1; D possibly corresponds to TRBD1 (5 bases). Per germline, CDR1 SGHRS and CDR2 YFSETQ. The CDR3 consists of 17 residues. V was pared by 4 bases and J by 8 bases, with 25 bases between. Here the CDR3 DNA reads TGCGCCAGCAGCACAGGAAGAGGAATGCGGGAGGTCGACACCATATATTTT. Its translation is CASSTGRGMREVDTIYF.

This clonotype has only a few counts. This chain joins TRBV7-2 and TRBJ2-4; 9 bases agree with TRBD2. V lost 6 bases, J lost 6 bases, and 6 bases stayed unmatched. Germline V lookup: CDR1 SGHTA, CDR2 FQGNSA. The CDR3 covers 14 residues. The CDR3 nucleotides read TGTGCCAGCAGTCTTGAGCGGGAGGTAAACATTCAGTACTTC. It yields the protein CASSLEREVNIQYF.

This clonotype was picked up a small number of times. The rearrangement joins TRBV5-1 to TRBJ2-5, with D hard to call. The germline V gene encodes CDR1 SGHRS and CDR2 YFSETQ. The CDR3 totals 13 residues. The ends were cut back, 5 bases at V and 2 bases at J, with 10 bases in the middle. The CDR3 region has the DNA TGCGCCAGCAGTGGGCCAGATCAAGAGACCCAGTACTTC. It codes for CASSGPDQETQYF.

This chain connects TRBV9 to TRBJ2-3; TRBD2 agrees at 7 bases. The ends lost 0 bases at V and 1 base at J; junction bases unmatched: 5. The germline V gene encodes CDR1 SGDLS and CDR2 YYNGEE. The CDR3 has 16 residues. CDR3 in DNA: TGTGCCAGCAGCGTAGATCCTAGCGGAGGCACAGATACGCAGTATTTT. It encodes CASSVDPSGGTDTQYF.

This clonotype was detected ten times or more. This chain links TRBV27 with TRBJ2-1, with 7 positions matching TRBD1. Germline values: CDR1 MNHEY, CDR2 SMNVEV (reference sequence). This CDR3 is built from 16 residues. Trimming at V came to 5 bases and at J to 1 base, leaving 8 bases not matched to a gene. The CDR3 spells CASSLRAGGSYNEQFF. CDR3 nucleotide sequence: TGTGCCAGCAGTCTTCGAGCAGGGGGATCCTACAATGAGCAGTTCTTC.

This clonotype came up many times. CDR3 sequence: CASRKQGAGQPQHF. For the CDR3, the DNA is TGTGCCAGCAGGAAACAGGGAGCGGGTCAGCCCCAGCATTTT. The chain has TRBV6-1 and TRBJ1-5, with D possibly TRBD1 on 6 matching bases. The CDR3 consists of 14 residues. Germline values: CDR1 MNHNS, CDR2 SASEGT. V lost 6 bases to trimming and J lost 6 bases, with 15 bases between them.

The chain uses TRBV19 and TRBJ1-5; D unresolved. This CDR3 has 15 residues. V was cut by 3 bases and J by 1 base, with 10 bases left in between. Germline-derived CDR1 and CDR2 are LNHDA and SQIVND (reference sequence). The chain's CDR3 is CASSIGRRSNQPQHF. CDR3 sequence (DNA): TGTGCCAGTAGTATTGGCAGGAGAAGCAATCAGCCCCAGCATTTT.

This clonotype was observed many times. V and J are TRBV5-1 and TRBJ1-2; D not resolved. The length of the CDR3 is 14 residues. V was pared by 1 base and J by 5 bases, with 12 bases between. The V gene's germline CDR1 is SGHRS and CDR2 YFSETQ. CDR3 DNA sequence: TGCGCCAGCAGCTTGTTGTCTGATACTTATGGCTACACCTTC. It is translated as CASSLLSDTYGYTF. Full variable domain (missing parts from reference TRBV5-1 and TRBJ1-2): KAGVTQTPRYLIKTRGQQVTLSCSPISGHRSVSWYQQTPGQGLQFLFEYFSETQRNKGNFPGRFSGRQFSNSRSEMNVSTLELGDSALYLCASSLLSDTYGYTFGSGTRLTVV.

This clonotype has only a few counts. This chain connects TRBV7-2 to TRBJ2-7; 8 nucleotides agree with TRBD1. The germline V gene has CDR1 SGHTA and CDR2 FQGNSA. V lost 3 bases, J lost 5 bases, and 9 bases stayed unmatched. CDR3 length: 15 residues. The CDR3 coding sequence is TGTGCCAGCAGCTTGTCCTCAGGGGGCGTTAACGAGCAGTACTTC. The encoded protein is CASSLSSGGVNEQYF.

Of note for this clonotype: A much larger clonotype is one base distant, so this may be a read error. The chain links TRBV11-1 to TRBJ2-3; no clear D gene. Per germline, CDR1 SGHAT and CDR2 FQDESV (reference sequence). This CDR3 is built from 15 residues. V was pared by 7 bases and J by 3 bases, with 17 bases between. Here the CDR3 DNA reads TGTGCCAGCACCTCGGAAGAGGCTTCTACAGATACGCAGTATTTT. Amino acid sequence: CASTSEEASTDTQYF.

This chain links TRBV24-1 with TRBJ2-1; the match to TRBD1 covers 9 bases. The CDR3 length is 15 residues. Germline V lookup: CDR1 KGHDR, CDR2 SFDVKD. Trimming took 6 bases from V and 5 from J; bases not matched to a gene: 7. This CDR3 reads CATSSRDRVHNEQFF. The CDR3 DNA reads as TGTGCCACCAGTTCCCGGGACAGGGTCCACAATGAGCAGTTCTTC.

This clonotype was recorded many times. This chain links TRBV11-2 with TRBJ1-1; 11 bases are shared with TRBD1. The CDR3 contains 15 residues. CDR1 and CDR2 from the germline V gene are SGHAT and FQNNGV. V lost 5 bases to trimming and J lost 4 bases; unmatched junction nucleotides: 6. The CDR3 region is CASSPRDRGGTEAFF. For the CDR3, the DNA is TGTGCCAGCAGCCCCCGGGACAGGGGGGGCACTGAAGCTTTCTTT.

This clonotype showed up just a few times. The chain employs TRBV27 and TRBJ1-1; D perhaps matches TRBD1 (6 bases). The V end was cut by 5 bases, the J end by 0 bases, with 10 bases between. CDR1 and CDR2 from the germline V gene are MNHEY and SMNVEV (reference sequence). There are 14 residues in the CDR3. CDR3 DNA: TGTGCCAGCAGTACACAGGGCTTGAACACTGAAGCTTTCTTT. Amino acid sequence: CASSTQGLNTEAFF.

The sample holds a few counts of this clonotype. The V gene is TRBV4-1, the J gene TRBJ2-1; maybe TRBD1 (6 bases). The CDR3 spans 15 residues. The V end lost 0 bases, the J end lost 4 bases, and 10 bases lay between the germline ends. From germline, CDR1 is MGHRA and CDR2 YSYEKL. The CDR3 DNA follows: TGCGCCAGCAGCCAAGATGTGGGGGCTTACAATGAGCAGTTCTTC. Translating gives CASSQDVGAYNEQFF.

This clonotype has at least ten counts. The chain is built from TRBV30 and TRBJ1-1; the D gene is possibly TRBD1 (6 bases). This CDR3 comprises 15 residues. The V gene's germline CDR1 is GTSNPN and CDR2 SVGIG (reference sequence). V gave up 4 bases and J gave up 1 base, with 16 bases separating them. CDR3 in amino acids: CAWTPRGRGNTEAFF. DNA of the CDR3: TGTGCCTGGACTCCCCGGGGCAGGGGGAACACTGAAGCTTTCTTT.

The rearrangement uses TRBV28 and TRBJ1-2, with TRBD1 matching over 8 bases. The CDR3 has 14 residues. J lost 4 bases, V lost 6 bases, and 7 bases had no gene match. From germline, CDR1 is MDHEN and CDR2 SYDVKM. This CDR3 is CASRLGDRPYGYTF. Written as DNA, the CDR3 is TGTGCCAGCAGACTCGGGGACAGGCCCTATGGCTACACCTTC.

In DNA, the CDR3 is TGTGCCAGCTCCGAGGTTCTAGCGGGGCGCGAGACCCAGTACTTC. It is translated as CASSEVLAGRETQYF. This chain joins TRBV2 and TRBJ2-5; 9 bases line up with TRBD2. Germline V gene lookup returns CDR1 SNHLY and CDR2 FYNNEI. With V trimmed by 8 bases and J by 5 bases, 12 bases remained unmatched. The CDR3 totals 15 residues.

This clonotype turned up a few times. The V call is TRBV13, the J call TRBJ2-1, with a possible D match to TRBD2 (6 bases). V lost 5 bases, J lost 0 bases, and 14 bases lay in between. The length of the CDR3 is 16 residues. Per germline, CDR1 PRHDT and CDR2 FYEKMQ (reference sequence). CDR3 residues: CASSEERADSYNEQFF. CDR3 coding DNA: TGTGCCAGCAGCGAAGAGCGGGCCGACTCCTACAATGAGCAGTTCTTC.

The V and J genes are TRBV5-1 and TRBJ2-3; D is unclear. Germline V gives CDR1 SGHRS, CDR2 YFSETQ. V was pared by 1 base and J by 4 bases, with 10 bases between. This CDR3 is built from 14 residues. CDR3 region: CASSLSSRADTQYF. CDR3 DNA: TGCGCCAGCAGCTTGTCGTCGCGAGCAGATACGCAGTATTTT.

The rearrangement joins TRBV12-3 or TRBV12-4 to TRBJ1-2; TRBD1 matches at 7 bases. V trimming: 4 bases; J trimming: 4 bases; junction bases outside the gene matches: 6. The CDR3 is 14 amino acids. CDR3 region: CASSWGQPRYGYTF. In DNA, the CDR3 is TGTGCCAGCAGTTGGGGACAGCCCCGCTATGGCTACACCTTC.

This chain joins TRBV29-1 and TRBJ2-5; 11 bases are shared with TRBD2. The CDR3 totals 13 residues. From germline, CDR1 is SQVTM and CDR2 ANQGSEA. Trimming at V came to 6 bases and at J to 2 bases, leaving 2 bases not matched to a gene. The CDR3 DNA reads as TGCAGCGTCGGGACTAGCGGACAAGAGACCCAGTACTTC. Translated, it gives CSVGTSGQETQYF.

This clonotype was picked up many times. The chain combines TRBV20-1 with TRBJ2-7; tentative D call: TRBD1 (6 bases). The CDR3 totals 16 residues. Germline loops: CDR1 DFQATT, CDR2 SNEGSKA (reference sequence). V was shortened by 0 bases and J by 0 bases, with 15 bases between the two germline ends. The CDR3 nucleotides read TGCAGTGCTAGAGATATGGACAGATCACCCTCCTACGAGCAGTACTTC. Translation: CSARDMDRSPSYEQYF.

This clonotype was seen ten or more times. The J gene is TRBJ2-3, the V gene TRBV11-2, with 15 nucleotides matching TRBD2. Trimming cost V 5 bases and J 3 bases; bases outside gene matches: 6. The V gene's germline CDR1 is SGHAT and CDR2 FQNNGV. This CDR3 is 17 amino acids long. The CDR3 protein is CASSPPGLAGGTDTQYF. The CDR3 DNA reads as TGTGCCAGCAGCCCCCCGGGACTAGCGGGGGGTACAGATACGCAGTATTTT.

This clonotype appeared many times. This chain joins TRBV12-3 or TRBV12-4 and TRBJ2-2; 8 bases fit TRBD1. After removal of 6 bases from V and 5 bases from J, the junction contained 8 bases not matched to a gene. The length of the CDR3 is 15 residues. The CDR3 protein is CASSLGQGLTGELFF. In nucleotides, the CDR3 is TGTGCCAGCAGCCTCGGACAGGGATTGACCGGGGAGCTGTTTTTT.

This clonotype appeared many times. The chain employs TRBV10-3 and TRBJ1-1, with a possible D match to TRBD1 (5 bases). The CDR3 covers 13 residues. Germline V CDR1 and CDR2: ENHRY, SYGVKD. Trimming took 5 bases from V and 2 from J, leaving 9 bases between them. The DNA for the CDR3 is TGTGCCATCAGTAGACAGTTAAACACTGAAGCTTTCTTT. Translating it yields CAISRQLNTEAFF.

This clonotype was seen ten or more times. The chain recombines TRBV11-2 with TRBJ2-1, with TRBD2 identical over 9 bases. CDR1 is SGHAT and CDR2 is FQNNGV in the germline V gene. V was pared by 7 bases and J by 0 bases, with 7 bases of the junction left unmatched. The CDR3 totals 16 residues. The DNA for the CDR3 is TGTGCCAGCACCTCCAGGACTAGCGTCTCCTACAATGAGCAGTTCTTC. Translation: CASTSRTSVSYNEQFF.

This clonotype occurred a few times. The V and J genes are TRBV29-1 and TRBJ2-5, with 8 bases identical to TRBD1. CDR3 length: 13 residues. Germline-derived CDR1 and CDR2 are SQVTM and ANQGSEA. The ends lost 1 base at V and 13 bases at J; junction bases unmatched: 11. The CDR3 DNA is TGCAGCGTTGAAGGTTCTAGACAGGGGACCTCGTACTTC. It is translated as CSVEGSRQGTSYF.